The 22 T cell receptor beta chains reported below all come from one sample, sequenced in a study of identical twins. Each CDR3 protein gets one entry after TCRdb re-called the 5' RACE reads with MiXCR. Among approximately 690,000 distinct CDR3 sequences listed, 5.5% to 6.5% were seen once. Input material: naive T cells sorted from blood. Every receptor here comes from a man aged 18 to 30 in good health.

This clonotype was seen many times. The CDR3 DNA reads TGTGCCATCAGTGAGGGGAGGAGGGACAATGAGCAGTTCTTC. It translates to CAISEGRRDNEQFF. This chain uses TRBV10-3 with TRBJ2-1, with D possibly TRBD2 on 6 matching bases. Trimming stripped 2 bases from V and 5 bases from J, with 10 bases between. The CDR3 extends over 14 amino acids. Per germline, CDR1 ENHRY and CDR2 SYGVKD.

V and J are TRBV6-5 and TRBJ2-1, with TRBD2 matching 7 bases. V shed 2 bases, J shed 4 bases, and the junction held 8 bases outside the gene matches. The CDR3 has 16 amino acids. Germline loops: CDR1 MNHEY, CDR2 SVGAGI. CDR3 coding DNA: TGTGCCAGCAGTTACAGTATCCAGCGGGATTACAATGAGCAGTTCTTC. Protein: CASSYSIQRDYNEQFF.

Only a few counts were recorded for this clonotype. The genes are TRBV24-1 and TRBJ1-1, with 11 bases matching TRBD1. The V and J ends lost 7 bases and 5 bases, in that order; junction bases with no gene match: 8. This CDR3 spans 15 amino acids. Per germline, CDR1 KGHDR and CDR2 SFDVKD. The CDR3 loop is CATSGRDRGVTEAFF. The CDR3 DNA reads TGTGCCACCAGCGGCCGGGACAGGGGGGTGACTGAAGCTTTCTTT.

Only a few counts were recorded for this clonotype. The chain recombines TRBV6-2 or TRBV6-3 with TRBJ2-1; D may be TRBD1 (5 bases). The CDR3 covers 14 residues. Between the trimmed V and J ends, which lost 6 bases and 12 bases, there was a span of 21 bases. Per germline, CDR1 MNHEY and CDR2 SVGEGT. CDR3 coding DNA: TGTGCCAGCAGCGCCCCCCTGGACAACCTGGGGCAGTTCTTC. It codes for CASSAPLDNLGQFF.

This clonotype was counted at least ten times. This rearrangement joins TRBV7-8 to TRBJ2-1, with TRBD2 identical over 10 bases. Per the germline V gene, CDR1 is SGHVS and CDR2 is FQNEAQ. This CDR3 is built from 16 residues. After removal of 4 bases from V and 7 bases from J, the junction contained 10 bases not matched to a gene. The CDR3 region has the DNA TGTGCCAGCAGCTCCCAACAGAGACTAGCGGGTAATGAGCAGTTCTTC. This translates into CASSSQQRLAGNEQFF. Together with reference TRBV7-8 and TRBJ2-1, the CDR3 gives the full variable domain: GAGVSQSPRYKVAKRGQDVALRCDPISGHVSLFWYQQALGQGPEFLTYFQNEAQLDKSGLPSDRFFAERPEGSVSTLKIQRTQQEDSAVYLCASSSQQRLAGNEQFFGPGTRLTVL.

In its sample, this clonotype was seen many times. This chain links TRBV5-1 with TRBJ1-2; TRBD1 matches 8 bases. Germline CDR1 is SGHRS and CDR2 is YFSETQ. With 4 bases clipped from V and 6 bases from J, the junction kept 8 bases outside the gene matches. The CDR3 length is 14 residues. The chain's CDR3 is CASSGQGFVDGYTF. For the CDR3, the DNA is TGCGCCAGCAGCGGACAGGGCTTTGTCGATGGCTACACCTTC.

This clonotype was detected many times. The germline gene is not matched at one end of the junction; a read error may be the cause. The V call is TRBV20-1, the J call TRBJ2-1; D tentatively reads TRBD1 or TRBD2 (5 bases each). The length of the CDR3 is 16 residues. Germline CDR1 reads DFQATT; CDR2 reads SNEGSKA (reference sequence). CDR3 coding DNA: TGCAGTGCTCGAGACCCTCCGGGACGGAACTACAATGAGCAGTTCTTC. Translation gives CSARDPPGRNYNEQFF.

This clonotype was counted many times. The V call is TRBV29-1, the J call TRBJ2-3; maybe TRBD1 (6 bases). Germline CDR1 SQVTM, CDR2 ANQGSEA. Trimming took off 7 bases at V and 1 base at J, with 9 bases between the two ends. CDR3 size: 12 residues. The CDR3 loop is CSGGGRTDTQYF. CDR3 coding DNA: TGCAGCGGAGGGGGACGCACAGATACGCAGTATTTT.

This clonotype was detected ten times or more. J is TRBJ2-1 and V is TRBV6-2 or TRBV6-3, with D unclear. Germline values: CDR1 MNHEY, CDR2 SVGEGT. V lost 5 bases, J lost 0 bases, and 8 bases lay in between. The CDR3 covers 14 residues. This chain's CDR3 is CASSPDGSYNEQFF. The DNA for the CDR3 is TGTGCCAGCAGTCCCGACGGCTCCTACAATGAGCAGTTCTTC.

Many counts were recorded for this clonotype. This chain links TRBV20-1 with TRBJ2-4; 14 bases line up with TRBD2. The CDR3 covers 21 residues. After removal of 0 bases from V and 0 bases from J, the junction contained 13 bases not matched to a gene. Germline-derived CDR1 and CDR2 are DFQATT and SNEGSKA (reference sequence). The CDR3 here is CSARDPQGLAGVLPAKNIQYF. CDR3 coding DNA: TGCAGTGCTAGAGATCCGCAGGGACTAGCGGGAGTACTCCCAGCCAAAAACATTCAGTACTTC.

This clonotype was recorded many times. The chain recombines TRBV20-1 with TRBJ2-3; TRBD2 aligns across 15 bases. The trim removed 6 bases at V and 1 base at J, leaving 5 bases unmatched. There are 16 residues in the CDR3. Germline values: CDR1 DFQATT, CDR2 SNEGSKA (reference sequence). The CDR3 coding sequence is TGCAGTGCCCCGGGACTAGCGGGAGGAGGCACAGATACGCAGTATTTT. Its translation is CSAPGLAGGGTDTQYF.

This clonotype appeared many times. This chain links TRBV27 with TRBJ1-5; D call uncertain. Germline V gene lookup returns CDR1 MNHEY and CDR2 SMNVEV (reference sequence). V lost 2 bases, J lost 1 base, and 9 bases lay in between. This CDR3 has 15 amino acids. CDR3 coding DNA: TGTGCCAGCAGTTTAAGAGACGGAAGCAATCAGCCCCAGCATTTT. Translated, it gives CASSLRDGSNQPQHF.

The gene calls are TRBV6-1 and TRBJ2-7; 7 nucleotides agree with TRBD1. The CDR3 totals 13 residues. J was trimmed by 2 bases and V by 4 bases; bases with no gene match: 2. The V gene's germline CDR1 is MNHNS and CDR2 SASEGT. CDR3 protein: CASSVGGPYEQYV. The CDR3 DNA is TGTGCCAGCAGTGTAGGGGGCCCCTACGAGCAGTACGTC.

This clonotype was seen a few times. V gene TRBV9 combines with J gene TRBJ1-5; TRBD1 agrees at 9 bases. The CDR3 spans 15 residues. Germline loops: CDR1 SGDLS, CDR2 YYNGEE. The V gene end was trimmed by 1 base and the J gene end by 3 bases; junction bases not matched to a gene: 2. The CDR3 reads CASSVTGGDNQPQHF. The DNA of the CDR3 is TGTGCCAGCAGCGTAACAGGGGGCGACAATCAGCCCCAGCATTTT. The complete variable domain, with remaining parts taken from reference TRBV9 and TRBJ1-5, reads DSGVTQTPKHLITATGQRVTLRCSPRSGDLSVYWYQQSLDQGLQFLIQYYNGEERAKGNILERFSAQQFPDLHSELNLSSLELGDSALYFCASSVTGGDNQPQHFGDGTRLSIL.

This clonotype was detected a few times. This sequence joins TRBV7-2 and TRBJ1-5; TRBD1 might be the D (6 bases). V shed 2 bases and J shed 2 bases, with 31 bases lying between them. CDR1 is SGHTA and CDR2 is FQGNSA in the germline V gene. The CDR3 spans 22 residues. Written as DNA, the CDR3 is TGTGCCAGCAGCTTACCTCGGGGAAGGGGGATATTTGAGACGTTTTGCAATCAGCCCCAGCATTTT. It translates to CASSLPRGRGIFETFCNQPQHF.

The J gene is TRBJ2-1, the V gene TRBV3-1; unclear D gene. Trimming shortened V by 1 base and J by 7 bases, and 20 bases separated the two germline ends. Germline assignment: CDR1 LGHDT and CDR2 YNNKEL (reference sequence). The CDR3 runs 17 residues. CDR3 sequence: CASSQGARSPYRNEQFF. The CDR3 DNA is TGTGCCAGCAGCCAAGGGGCGCGATCCCCTTATCGGAATGAGCAGTTCTTC.

This clonotype came up many times. V gene TRBV12-3 or TRBV12-4 combines with J gene TRBJ2-1; 9 bases agree with TRBD1. The J segment lost 4 bases and the V segment lost 6 bases, leaving 7 bases of the junction unmatched. The CDR3 covers 15 residues. CDR3 residues: CASRDRQGVYNEQFF. CDR3 nucleotides: TGTGCCAGCAGGGATAGACAGGGGGTGTACAATGAGCAGTTCTTC.

A remark on this clonotype: This CDR3 fails to terminate in the conserved phenylalanine or tryptophan, so it likely reflects a read error. No DNA is shown, since the ends of the CDR3 on it are uncertain; the CDR3 is the one TCRdb lists. The chain couples TRBV7-6 to TRBJ2-5; TRBD2, the table's D call, lacks a check against the DNA. The CDR3 comprises 10 residues, both ends counted. In germline, CDR1 is SGHVS, CDR2 FNYEAQ. CDR3 sequence: CASSLGPRGY.

This clonotype was detected many times. V gene TRBV6-2 or TRBV6-3 combines with J gene TRBJ2-1; TRBD2 matches at 10 bases. Losses at the gene ends were 0 bases for V and 7 bases for J; bases not matched to a gene: 9. CDR3 length: 17 amino acids. Germline-derived CDR1 and CDR2 are MNHEY and SVGEGT. CDR3 coding DNA: TGTGCCAGCAGTTACTCCTTCCTAGCGGGAGTTCTAAATGAGCAGTTCTTC. It is translated as CASSYSFLAGVLNEQFF.

J is TRBJ2-1 and V is TRBV11-1; D might be TRBD1 or TRBD2, each matching 5 bases. The V gene's germline CDR1 is SGHAT and CDR2 FQDESV (reference sequence). The germline V and J ends were trimmed by 4 bases and 5 bases, with 27 bases remaining between them. The CDR3 runs 19 residues. The CDR3 reads CASSSHGTARMGYNNEQFF. The DNA of the CDR3 is TGTGCCAGCAGCTCCCACGGGACGGCCCGAATGGGCTATAACAATGAGCAGTTCTTC.

This clonotype appeared many times. V is TRBV7-8 and J is TRBJ2-1; possibly TRBD2 for D (6 bases). The CDR3 runs to 15 residues. The V gene lost 5 bases and the J gene lost 6 bases, with 17 bases spanning the gap. Per germline, CDR1 SGHVS and CDR2 FQNEAQ. CDR3 in DNA: TGTGCCAGCAGCACATTACTAGCATTTGGCAATGAGCAGTTCTTC. Protein product: CASSTLLAFGNEQFF.

This clonotype was seen repeatedly, ten times or more. The chain joins TRBV20-1 to TRBJ2-3; 14 bases are a match to TRBD2. The CDR3 spans 14 residues. Trimming cost V 3 bases and J 5 bases; bases outside gene matches: 1. The germline CDR1 and CDR2 sequences are DFQATT and SNEGSKA (reference sequence). The CDR3 reads CSARGLAGVDTQYF. CDR3 sequence (DNA): TGCAGTGCTAGGGGACTAGCGGGAGTAGATACGCAGTATTTT.